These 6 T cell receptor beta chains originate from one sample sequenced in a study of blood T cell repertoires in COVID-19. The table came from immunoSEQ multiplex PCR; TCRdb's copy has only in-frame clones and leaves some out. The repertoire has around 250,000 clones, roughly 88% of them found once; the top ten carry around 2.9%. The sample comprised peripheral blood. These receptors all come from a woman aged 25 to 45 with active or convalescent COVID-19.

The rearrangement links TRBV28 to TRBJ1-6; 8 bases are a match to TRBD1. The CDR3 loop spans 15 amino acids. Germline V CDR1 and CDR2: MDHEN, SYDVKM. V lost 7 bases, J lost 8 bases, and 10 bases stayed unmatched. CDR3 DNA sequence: TGTGCCAGCAATACAGCAGGGGGCGCGGATTCACCCCTCCACTTT. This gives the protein CASNTAGGADSPLHF.

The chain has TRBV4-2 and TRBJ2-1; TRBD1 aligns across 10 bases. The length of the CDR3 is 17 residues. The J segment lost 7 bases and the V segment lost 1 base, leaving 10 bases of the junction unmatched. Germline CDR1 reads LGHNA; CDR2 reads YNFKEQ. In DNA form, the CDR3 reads TGTGCCAGCAGCCAAGTGGAGGCGGGACAGGGGATTAATGAGCAGTTCTTC. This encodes CASSQVEAGQGINEQFF.

The CDR3 region has the DNA TGCGCCAGCACCCCCCGAGGGCTAAGCAATCAGCCCCAGCATTTT. It codes for CASTPRGLSNQPQHF. The chain uses TRBV4-1 and TRBJ1-5, with no clear D. The germline V gene encodes CDR1 MGHRA and CDR2 YSYEKL. This CDR3 spans 15 amino acids. The V and J ends lost 7 bases and 1 base respectively, with 14 bases between them.

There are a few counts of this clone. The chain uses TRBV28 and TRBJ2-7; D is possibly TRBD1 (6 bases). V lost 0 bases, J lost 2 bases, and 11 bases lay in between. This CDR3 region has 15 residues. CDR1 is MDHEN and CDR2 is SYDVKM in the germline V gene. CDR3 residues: CASSLWGARAYEQYF. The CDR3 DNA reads TGTGCCAGCAGTTTATGGGGGGCCAGGGCCTACGAGCAGTACTTC.

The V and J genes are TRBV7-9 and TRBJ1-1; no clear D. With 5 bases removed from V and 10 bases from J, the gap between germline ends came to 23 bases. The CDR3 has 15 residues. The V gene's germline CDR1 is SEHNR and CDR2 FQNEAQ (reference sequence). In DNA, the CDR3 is TGTGCCAGCAGCCCAGAGGGCAGGCCTTCCGAAGGAGCTTTCTTT. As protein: CASSPEGRPSEGAFF.

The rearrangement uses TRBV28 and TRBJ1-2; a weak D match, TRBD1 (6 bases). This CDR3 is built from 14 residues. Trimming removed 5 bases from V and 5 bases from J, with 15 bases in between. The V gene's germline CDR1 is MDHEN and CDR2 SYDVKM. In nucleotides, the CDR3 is TGTGCCAGCAGTCAAACAGGGTCTGGATATGGCTACACCTTC. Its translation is CASSQTGSGYGYTF.